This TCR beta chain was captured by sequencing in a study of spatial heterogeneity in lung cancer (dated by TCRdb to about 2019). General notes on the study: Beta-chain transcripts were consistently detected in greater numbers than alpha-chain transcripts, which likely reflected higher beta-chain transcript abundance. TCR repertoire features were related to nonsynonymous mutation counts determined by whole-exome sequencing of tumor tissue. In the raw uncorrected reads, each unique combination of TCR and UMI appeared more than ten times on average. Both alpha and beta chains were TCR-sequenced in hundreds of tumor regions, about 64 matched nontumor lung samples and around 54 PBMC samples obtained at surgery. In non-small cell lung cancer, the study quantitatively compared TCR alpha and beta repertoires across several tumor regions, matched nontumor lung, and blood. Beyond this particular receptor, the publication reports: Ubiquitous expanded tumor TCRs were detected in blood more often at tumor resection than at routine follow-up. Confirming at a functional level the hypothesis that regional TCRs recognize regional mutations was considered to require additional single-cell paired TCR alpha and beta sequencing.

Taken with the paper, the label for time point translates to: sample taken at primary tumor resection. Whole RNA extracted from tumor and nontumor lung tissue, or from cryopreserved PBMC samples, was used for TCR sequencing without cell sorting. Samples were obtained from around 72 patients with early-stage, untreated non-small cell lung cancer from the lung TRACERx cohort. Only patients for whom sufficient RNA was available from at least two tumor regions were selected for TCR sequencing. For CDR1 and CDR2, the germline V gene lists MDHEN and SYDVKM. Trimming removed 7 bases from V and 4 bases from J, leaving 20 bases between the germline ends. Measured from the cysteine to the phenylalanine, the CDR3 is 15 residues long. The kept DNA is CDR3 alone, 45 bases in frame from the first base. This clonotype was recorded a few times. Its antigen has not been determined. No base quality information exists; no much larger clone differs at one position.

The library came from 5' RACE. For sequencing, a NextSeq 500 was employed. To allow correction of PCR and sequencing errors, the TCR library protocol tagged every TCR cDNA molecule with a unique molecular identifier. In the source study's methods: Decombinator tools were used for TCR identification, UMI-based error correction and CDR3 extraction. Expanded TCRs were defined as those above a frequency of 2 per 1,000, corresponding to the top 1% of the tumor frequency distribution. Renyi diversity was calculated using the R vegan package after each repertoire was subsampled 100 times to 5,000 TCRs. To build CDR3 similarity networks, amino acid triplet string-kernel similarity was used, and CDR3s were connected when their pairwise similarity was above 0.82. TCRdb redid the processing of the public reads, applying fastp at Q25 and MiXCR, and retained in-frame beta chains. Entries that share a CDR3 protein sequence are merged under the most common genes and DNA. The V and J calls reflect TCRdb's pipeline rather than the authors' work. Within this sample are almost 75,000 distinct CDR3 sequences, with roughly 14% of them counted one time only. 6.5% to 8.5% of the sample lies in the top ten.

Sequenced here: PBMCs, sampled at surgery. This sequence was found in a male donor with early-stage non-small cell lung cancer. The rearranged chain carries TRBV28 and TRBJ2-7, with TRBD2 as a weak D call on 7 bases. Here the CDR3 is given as CASIGGGAFTYEQYF. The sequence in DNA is TGTGCCAGCATAGGAGGGGGGGCTTTCACTTACGAGCAGTACTTC.